The 9 T cell receptor beta chains below all came from one sample that was sequenced in a study of human T cells and chemical hapten exposure. Regarding time point: pre-sensitization, week 0. Treatment in this sample: therapeutic diphenylcyclopropenone sensitization with weekly scalp DPC. TCRdb independently ran MiXCR on the RACE reads; one entry per CDR3 protein. The sample contains about 290,000 distinct CDR3 sequences, around 7.7% of which appear only once. Sequencing was performed on whole blood, taken in connection with sensitization to the hapten diphenylcyclopropenone (DPC). The receptors come from a man between 18 and 29 years old with alopecia areata. Some clones in this sample may be carry-over from other donors' samples.

The gene calls are TRBV25-1 and TRBJ2-3, with 11 bases aligning to TRBD2. Germline V gene sequence: CDR1 MGHDK, CDR2 SYGVNS. This CDR3 is 16 amino acids long. The V gene end was trimmed by 3 bases and the J gene end by 5 bases; junction bases not matched to a gene: 7. The DNA for the CDR3 is TGTGCCAGCAGTGAGTTTAGCGGGGGGGTAGAAGATACGCAGTATTTT. It specifies CASSEFSGGVEDTQYF.

The rearrangement uses TRBV12-3 or TRBV12-4 and TRBJ2-5, with D unclear. The CDR3 has 13 amino acids. Trimming took 6 bases from V and 5 from J, leaving 13 bases between them. CDR3 bases: TGTGCCAGCAGACTAAGGTTTCAGGAGACCCAGTACTTC. Protein product: CASRLRFQETQYF.

CDR3 sequence reads: CASSPKGSASGANVLTF. The DNA of the CDR3 is TGTGCCAGCAGCCCAAAGGGGTCCGCCTCTGGGGCCAACGTCCTGACTTTC. The chain is built from TRBV7-3 and TRBJ2-6; a weak D match, TRBD1 (5 bases). The CDR3 consists of 17 residues. Germline V gene sequence: CDR1 SGHTA, CDR2 FQGTGA. Trimming took 5 bases from V and 0 from J, leaving 14 bases between them.

The chain is built from TRBV20-1 and TRBJ2-2; 11 bases map to TRBD1. The CDR3 is made up of 17 amino acids. Germline V gene data show CDR1 as DFQATT and CDR2 as SNEGSKA (reference sequence). Germline trimming cut 2 bases from V and 6 bases from J; bases unmatched to any gene: 11. The CDR3 DNA reads TGCAGTGCTAGACTTAGAGAGGACAGGGGGCGCTCCGGGGAGCTGTTTTTT. Amino acids: CSARLREDRGRSGELFF.

There are many counts of this clonotype. The CDR3 bases are TGTGCCAGCAGCGCGACAGGGGGCGTCCCCCAGCCCCAGCATTTT. Residues: CASSATGGVPQPQHF. This chain links TRBV7-9 with TRBJ1-5; 10 bases fit TRBD1. This CDR3 has 15 amino acids. Germline CDR1 SEHNR, CDR2 FQNEAQ (reference sequence). V lost 5 bases and J lost 7; bases outside the gene matches: 8.

The V call is TRBV4-3, the J call TRBJ1-4, with 9 bases identical to TRBD1. The CDR3 has 17 residues. With V trimmed by 0 bases and J by 8 bases, 10 bases remained unmatched. Germline loops: CDR1 LGHNA, CDR2 YSLEER. CDR3 residues: CASSQENLWTGEEKLFF. CDR3 DNA sequence: TGCGCCAGCAGCCAAGAAAATCTGTGGACAGGGGAGGAAAAACTGTTTTTT.

This chain uses TRBV7-9 with TRBJ1-2; no clear D gene. Trimming removed 1 base at V and 9 bases at J, with 6 bases between. Germline CDR1 reads SEHNR; CDR2 reads FQNEAQ (reference sequence). The CDR3 extends over 11 amino acids. The CDR3 nucleotides read TGTGCCAGCAGCTTAGGTCAAAGCTACACCTTC. Residues: CASSLGQSYTF.

The gene calls are TRBV6-1 and TRBJ2-7; possibly TRBD1 or TRBD2 for D (6 bases each). V shed 6 bases and J shed 0 bases, with 15 bases lying between them. The CDR3 runs 15 residues. In germline, CDR1 is MNHNS, CDR2 SASEGT. The CDR3 nucleotides are TGTGCCAGCAGCCTGGGGGGCTGGACCTCCTACGAGCAGTACTTC. This encodes CASSLGGWTSYEQYF.

The sample holds many counts of this clonotype. The chain is built from TRBV5-1 and TRBJ1-1; 7 nucleotides line up with TRBD1. Germline CDR1 is SGHRS and CDR2 is YFSETQ. The V gene end was trimmed by 4 bases and the J gene end by 1 base; junction bases not matched to a gene: 16. This CDR3 region has 18 residues. The DNA for the CDR3 is TGCGCCAGCAGCCCACCTCTTACAGGGGCGATAAAGAACACTGAAGCTTTCTTT. Residues: CASSPPLTGAIKNTEAFF.